Below, 30 T cell receptor beta chains from the same sample are listed, as sequenced in a study of follicular helper T cells after annual influenza vaccination. As for time point: 2015-2016 season, pre-vaccination. Only in-frame clones appear in the TCRdb table, and some are missing; sequencing was by immunoSEQ multiplex PCR. The table has roughly 1,500 clones, roughly 84% seen once; the top ten hold around 4.5%. The sequencing used CXCR5+ CD38- circulating T follicular helper cells from blood, collected on the day of influenza vaccination. Subset defined: circulating Tfh, non-naive CD4+CXCR5+PD-1+ (ICOS+CD38+ or ICOS-CD38-). These receptors were obtained from an adult who received the influenza vaccine.

The genes are TRBV6-1 and TRBJ2-1; D may be TRBD2 (5 bases). Deletions cut 4 bases from V and 8 bases from J, with 21 bases between. CDR1 and CDR2 (germline): MNHNS, SASEGT. This CDR3 comprises 16 residues. The CDR3 DNA follows: TGTGCCAGCAGTGCTTCTAGCCCCTCGGCAAGCTATGAGCAGTTCTTC. Translation gives CASSASSPSASYEQFF.

The chain couples TRBV2 to TRBJ1-1; possibly TRBD1 for D (5 bases). V was cut by 8 bases and J by 5 bases, with 12 bases left in between. This CDR3 is built from 12 residues. CDR1 is SNHLY, CDR2 FYNNEI, per germline. The CDR3 DNA reads TGTGCCAGCGCTCAGGGAAGGACTGAAGCTTTCTTT. This encodes CASAQGRTEAFF.

The rearrangement links TRBV4-2 to TRBJ1-3; D might be TRBD1 (6 bases). Germline values: CDR1 LGHNA, CDR2 YNFKEQ. The V gene lost 1 base and the J gene lost 3 bases, with 16 bases spanning the gap. The CDR3 loop spans 17 amino acids. CDR3 sequence reads: CASSQGPKGGRGNTIYF. The CDR3, as DNA: TGTGCCAGCAGCCAAGGCCCCAAGGGGGGGCGTGGAAACACCATATATTTT.

The chain combines TRBV18 with TRBJ2-1; 12 nucleotides align to TRBD2. The J segment lost 2 bases and the V segment lost 3 bases, leaving 11 bases of the junction unmatched. In germline, CDR1 is KGHSH, CDR2 LQKENI. The CDR3 sequence is 19 residues long. CDR3 bases: TGTGCCAGCTCACCCCCCTCTACTAGCGGGAGGATCGCCTACAATGAGCAGTTCTTC. The encoded protein is CASSPPSTSGRIAYNEQFF.

As DNA, the CDR3 is TGTGCCAGCTCACCAGGTCAGGGCCCTGGAAACACCATATATTTT. Protein product: CASSPGQGPGNTIYF. The genes are TRBV18 and TRBJ1-3; D is possibly TRBD1 (5 bases). Germline lookup yields CDR1 KGHSH and CDR2 LQKENI. The CDR3 length is 15 residues. V shed 2 bases and J shed 2 bases, with 10 bases lying between them.

The chain uses TRBV7-2 and TRBJ2-7; TRBD1 or TRBD2 may be the D gene (6 bases each). From germline, CDR1 is SGHTA and CDR2 FQGNSA. This CDR3 has 13 amino acids. V lost 6 bases and J 13 bases, leaving 22 bases between the germline ends. The CDR3 here is CASSPGGAEYSYF. CDR3 in DNA: TGTGCCAGCAGTCCCGGGGGCGCCGAGTACTCTTACTTC.

The chain couples TRBV7-3 to TRBJ2-2, with D perhaps matching TRBD2 (7 bases). Germline V CDR1 and CDR2: SGHTA, FQGTGA. Trimming removed 8 bases at V and 0 bases at J, with 10 bases between. The CDR3 sequence is 14 residues long. This CDR3 reads CASSRGPNTGELFF. The CDR3 coding sequence is TGTGCCAGCTCGCGGGGGCCGAACACCGGGGAGCTGTTTTTT.

The chain couples TRBV11-2 to TRBJ2-3; no reliable D call. There are 14 residues in the CDR3. Germline CDR1 reads SGHAT; CDR2 reads FQNNGV. Trimming cost V 2 bases and J 2 bases, with 8 bases left between them. CDR3 in DNA: TGTGCCAGCAGCTTATCTACGGTCACAGATACGCAGTATTTT. Translating gives CASSLSTVTDTQYF.

The V gene is TRBV29-1, the J gene TRBJ1-2; D gene ambiguous. The CDR3 is made up of 13 amino acids. CDR1 and CDR2 from the germline V gene are SQVTM and ANQGSEA. The V end lost 6 bases, the J end lost 5 bases, and 16 bases lay between the germline ends. CDR3 sequence: CSVLPTSGYGYTF. The CDR3 DNA is TGCAGCGTCCTCCCCACCAGCGGGTATGGCTACACCTTC.

This chain links TRBV7-2 with TRBJ1-3, with D uncertain. The germline V gene has CDR1 SGHTA and CDR2 FQGNSA. Between the trimmed V and J ends, which lost 2 bases and 4 bases, there was a span of 9 bases. The CDR3 covers 14 residues. The CDR3 loop reads CASSLNPEGNTIYF. CDR3 sequence (DNA): TGTGCCAGCAGCTTAAACCCCGAGGGAAACACCATATATTTT.

The chain joins TRBV6-1 to TRBJ2-1; TRBD1 aligns across 8 bases. The ends lost 2 bases at V and 7 bases at J; junction bases unmatched: 7. Germline CDR1 is MNHNS and CDR2 is SASEGT. CDR3 size: 15 residues. For the CDR3, the DNA is TGTGCCAGCAGTGAACGGGCAGGGGGCCGAAATGAGCAGTTCTTC. Amino acids: CASSERAGGRNEQFF.

This chain joins TRBV6-5 and TRBJ1-1; D is ambiguous. V was pared by 2 bases and J by 1 base, with 5 bases between. Germline V lookup: CDR1 MNHEY, CDR2 SVGAGI. The CDR3 covers 13 residues. Written as DNA, the CDR3 is TGTGCCAGCAGTTACGCCAGGAACACTGAAGCTTTCTTT. It is translated as CASSYARNTEAFF.

This clone was counted only a few times. The rearrangement joins TRBV2 to TRBJ1-2; possibly TRBD1 for D (5 bases). The CDR3 covers 12 residues. V was clipped by 6 bases and J by 4 bases, with 9 bases between them. Germline V gene lookup returns CDR1 SNHLY and CDR2 FYNNEI. The CDR3 nucleotides read TGTGCCAGCAGGGAGGACACCTATGGCTACACCTTC. It is translated as CASREDTYGYTF. Based on the CDR3 plus reference TRBV2 and TRBJ1-2, the full variable domain is EPEVTQTPSHQVTQMGQEVILRCVPISNHLYFYWYRQILGQKVEFLVSFYNNEISEKSEIFDDQFSVERPDGSNFTLKIRSTKLEDSAMYFCASREDTYGYTFGSGTRLTVV.

The rearrangement links TRBV19 to TRBJ1-3, with 8 bases identical to TRBD1. Looked up from germline, CDR1 is LNHDA and CDR2 is SQIVND (reference sequence). This CDR3 spans 17 amino acids. Trimming removed 4 bases from V and 4 bases from J; junction bases left unmatched: 12. The CDR3 sequence is CASSSIVQGASGNTIYF. As DNA, the CDR3 is TGTGCCAGTAGTAGCATCGTCCAGGGGGCGTCCGGAAACACCATATATTTT.

This chain links TRBV7-9 with TRBJ1-2; 8 bases line up with TRBD1. Germline loops: CDR1 SEHNR, CDR2 FQNEAQ (reference sequence). This CDR3 spans 15 amino acids. V lost 5 bases and J lost 5; bases outside the gene matches: 10. CDR3 residues: CASSPRTGFRYGYTF. The DNA for the CDR3 is TGTGCCAGCAGCCCCCGGACAGGGTTCCGGTATGGCTACACCTTC.

With respect to this clone: Because the CDR3's place on the DNA is in doubt, the DNA is left out and the CDR3 is given as listed by TCRdb. The rearrangement links TRBV30 to TRBJ2-2; the D call of TRBD1 is as the table states it, not checked on the DNA. Germline values: CDR1 GTSNPN, CDR2 SVGIG (reference sequence). Both ends counted, the CDR3 spans 17 residues. CDR3 residues: CAWSVQGNTLRAGELFF.

Of note for this clone: One junction end does not reproduce the germline sequence, and a read error may be involved. The V call is TRBV11-3, the J call TRBJ2-1, with D possibly called TRBD1 or TRBD2 (6 bases each). CDR1 and CDR2 from the germline V gene are SGHNT and YENEEA. The CDR3 has 14 amino acids. CDR3: CASSQEGVASARVF. In nucleotides, the CDR3 is TGTGCCAGCAGCCAGGAGGGGGTAGCGTCTGCCCGGGTCTTC.

In this sample, this clone turned up once. The gene calls are TRBV10-3 and TRBJ1-4, with D tentatively TRBD1 (6 bases). CDR1 ENHRY and CDR2 SYGVKD come from the germline V gene. V gave up 3 bases and J gave up 7 bases, with 15 bases separating them. The CDR3 covers 15 residues. CDR3 DNA: TGTGCCATCAGTGAAACAGGGAGGAAGGGTGAAAAACTGTTTTTT. Amino acid sequence: CAISETGRKGEKLFF.

This sequence joins TRBV6-5 and TRBJ2-3, with D possibly being TRBD2 (6 bases). Germline V gene sequence: CDR1 MNHEY, CDR2 SVGAGI. The ends were cut back, 6 bases at V and 0 bases at J, with 10 bases in the middle. This CDR3 contains 14 residues. The DNA of the CDR3 is TGTGCCAGCAGATTAGCGGCTAGCACAGATACGCAGTATTTT. Residues: CASRLAASTDTQYF.

J is TRBJ1-1 and V is TRBV23-1; 8 bases line up with TRBD1. TRBV23-1 is sorted into the ORF group, with uncertain function. The CDR3 sequence is 15 residues long. With V trimmed by 7 bases and J by 7 bases, 14 bases remained unmatched. The CDR3 DNA reads TGCGCCAGCAATCGGGACAGGCTACCTTTGATTGAAGCTTTCTTT. Translated: CASNRDRLPLIEAFF.

The chain combines TRBV5-5 with TRBJ2-2, with no clear D. This CDR3 is 15 amino acids long. The germline V and J ends were trimmed by 0 bases and 6 bases, with 12 bases remaining between them. Germline CDR1 is SGHKS and CDR2 is YYEKEE (reference sequence). CDR3 DNA: TGTGCCAGCAGCTTGGAACCTCATCCCTCCGGGGAGCTGTTTTTT. It encodes CASSLEPHPSGELFF.

This clone was seen a handful of times. V and J are TRBV19 and TRBJ2-7; D possibly corresponds to TRBD2 (5 bases). The CDR3 runs to 16 residues. V was pared by 6 bases and J by 2 bases, with 20 bases between. From germline, CDR1 is LNHDA and CDR2 SQIVND (reference sequence). The CDR3 sequence is CASSLPRPSLPYEQYV. The CDR3 bases are TGTGCCAGTAGCCTTCCTAGGCCTAGCCTCCCCTACGAGCAGTACGTC.

The V gene is TRBV4-3, the J gene TRBJ1-3, with a possible D match to TRBD1 (5 bases). The CDR3 spans 17 residues. The germline V and J ends were trimmed by 4 bases and 0 bases, with 16 bases remaining between them. The germline V gene encodes CDR1 LGHNA and CDR2 YSLEER. The CDR3 nucleotides are TGCGCCAGCAGCCGCCAGACAGTACAGGTCTCTGGAAACACCATATATTTT. It codes for CASSRQTVQVSGNTIYF.

This rearrangement joins TRBV18 to TRBJ1-1; 11 positions match TRBD1. Germline V gene lookup returns CDR1 KGHSH and CDR2 LQKENI. CDR3 size: 16 residues. J lost 3 bases, V lost 3 bases, and 6 bases had no gene match. The CDR3 region is CASSPPGTGGYTEAFF. The CDR3 coding sequence is TGTGCCAGCTCACCCCCCGGGACAGGGGGGTACACTGAAGCTTTCTTT.

This clone has just one count. The gene calls are TRBV6-5 and TRBJ2-7, with a possible D match to TRBD1 (5 bases). The CDR3 is made up of 13 amino acids. V lost 0 bases and J 6 bases, leaving 9 bases between the germline ends. Germline CDR1 reads MNHEY; CDR2 reads SVGAGI. In DNA form, the CDR3 reads TGTGCCAGCAGTTACTCGGGGCCCGTCGAGCAGTACTTC. It specifies CASSYSGPVEQYF.

The rearrangement joins TRBV10-3 to TRBJ2-1; 8 bases line up with TRBD1. Germline values: CDR1 ENHRY, CDR2 SYGVKD. Unmatched junction bases numbered 3, after V lost 8 bases and J lost 0 bases. The CDR3 loop spans 14 amino acids. CDR3 coding DNA: TGTGCCATCGGACAGGGTGGCTCCTACAATGAGCAGTTCTTC. It codes for CAIGQGGSYNEQFF.

This clone appeared once. The rearrangement uses TRBV19 and TRBJ2-5; no clear D gene. Trimming left V 9 bases short and J 2 bases short, with 16 bases between. There are 14 residues in the CDR3. Germline CDR1 reads LNHDA; CDR2 reads SQIVND (reference sequence). The CDR3 nucleotides read TGTGCCAGCACCCCTGGACGGAAGCAAGAGACCCAGTACTTC. It codes for CASTPGRKQETQYF.

This clone has a single count. The chain employs TRBV15 and TRBJ2-5; TRBD1 agrees at 11 bases. J gave up 5 bases and V 5 bases, and 13 bases lay outside the gene matches. Germline loops: CDR1 LNHNV, CDR2 YYDKDF (reference sequence). The length of the CDR3 is 17 residues. The CDR3 sequence is CATSPGQGGSSWETQYF. The CDR3, as DNA: TGTGCCACCAGCCCGGGACAGGGGGGTTCGTCGTGGGAGACCCAGTACTTC.

The table lists this clone with a count of one. The rearrangement uses TRBV7-2 and TRBJ2-1, with TRBD1 as a possible D gene (6 bases). The CDR3 is made up of 16 amino acids. V was shortened by 1 base and J by 4 bases, with 14 bases between the two germline ends. CDR1 is SGHTA, CDR2 FQGNSA, per germline. DNA for the CDR3: TGTGCCAGCAGCTTAGGTAGGCAGGGGAGTTACAATGAGCAGTTCTTC. Amino acids: CASSLGRQGSYNEQFF.

The chain couples TRBV27 to TRBJ1-1, with TRBD1 as a possible D gene (6 bases). V lost 6 bases and J 1 base, leaving 15 bases between the germline ends. The CDR3 has 15 residues. Germline-derived CDR1 and CDR2 are MNHEY and SMNVEV (reference sequence). The CDR3 coding sequence is TGTGCCAGCAGATACCAGGGGACCGGGAACACTGAAGCTTTCTTT. Amino acid sequence: CASRYQGTGNTEAFF.